The 9 T cell receptor beta chains in this list originate from one sample, sequenced in a study of PD-1 blockade in classical Hodgkin lymphoma. Described time point: newly diagnosed, previously untreated cHL patient sample. PBMCs, once thawed, yielded CD8+ T cells isolated by magnetic negative selection. Sequenced by immunoSEQ multiplex PCR; TCRdb stores in-frame clones only, minus some. The top ten clones hold around 15% of a sample with several thousand clones, over 75% of them seen once. Sequences were obtained from CD8+ T cells from blood. These receptors originate from a human donor with classical Hodgkin lymphoma.

DNA for the CDR3: TGTGCCAGCAGTAGAGAGCAGCCCTTTCGAGAGCAGTACTTC. This encodes CASSREQPFREQYF. The V call is TRBV27, the J call TRBJ2-7; D gene ambiguous. Between the trimmed V and J ends, which lost 5 bases and 7 bases, there was a span of 18 bases. This CDR3 contains 14 residues. From germline, CDR1 is MNHEY and CDR2 SMNVEV (reference sequence).

The rearrangement links TRBV29-1 to TRBJ2-7; TRBD1 might be the D (6 bases). Germline loops: CDR1 SQVTM, CDR2 ANQGSEA. The CDR3 runs to 13 residues. With 3 bases removed from V and 2 bases from J, the gap between germline ends came to 11 bases. DNA for the CDR3: TGCAGCGTTGAGAGGGACATGCCCTACGAGCAGTACTTC. This codes for CSVERDMPYEQYF.

The chain recombines TRBV6-1 with TRBJ2-3; D ambiguous. This CDR3 contains 15 residues. CDR1 MNHNS and CDR2 SASEGT come from the germline V gene. The germline V and J ends were trimmed by 3 bases and 0 bases, with 10 bases remaining between them. The CDR3 DNA sequence: TGTGCCAGCAGTGATGGGGTCGCTAGCACAGATACGCAGTATTTT. Translated: CASSDGVASTDTQYF.

This chain joins TRBV7-9 and TRBJ2-1, with D tentatively TRBD1 (5 bases). Trimming removed 3 bases from V and 6 bases from J, with 9 bases in between. The CDR3 is 13 amino acids. Germline values: CDR1 SEHNR, CDR2 FQNEAQ (reference sequence). CDR3 in amino acids: CASSFRQFNEQFF. CDR3 DNA sequence: TGTGCCAGCAGCTTTCGACAGTTCAATGAGCAGTTCTTC.

The V gene is TRBV14, the J gene TRBJ2-1; no firm D call. Per germline, CDR1 SGHDN and CDR2 FVKESK. The CDR3 contains 15 residues. The V end was cut by 5 bases, the J end by 7 bases, with 18 bases between. The CDR3 reads CASSARRGLVNEQFF. In DNA form, the CDR3 reads TGTGCCAGCAGCGCGAGAAGAGGTTTGGTGAATGAGCAGTTCTTC.

V gene TRBV2 combines with J gene TRBJ2-1; 8 positions agree with TRBD2. The CDR3 has 13 residues. V lost 8 bases, J lost 10 bases, and 10 bases stayed unmatched. CDR1 and CDR2 from the germline V gene are SNHLY and FYNNEI. The CDR3 sequence: CASPGGVRREQFF. CDR3 in DNA: TGTGCCAGCCCCGGGGGGGTCCGTAGGGAGCAGTTCTTC.

This chain links TRBV27 with TRBJ2-1; D is uncertain. Deletions cut 5 bases from V and 0 bases from J, with 11 bases between. The CDR3 runs to 15 residues. CDR1 and CDR2 from the germline V gene are MNHEY and SMNVEV (reference sequence). The CDR3 sequence is CASSGHLSSYNEQFF. DNA of the CDR3: TGTGCCAGCAGTGGCCACCTTAGCTCCTACAATGAGCAGTTCTTC.

The sample holds one count of this clone. V and J are TRBV2 and TRBJ1-2; D is ambiguous. Trimming took off 8 bases at V and 2 bases at J, with 21 bases between the two ends. The CDR3 is 16 amino acids. CDR1 and CDR2 (germline): SNHLY, FYNNEI. The CDR3 region is CASRTPDKETNYGYTF. Written as DNA, the CDR3 is TGTGCCAGCCGGACCCCGGATAAAGAGACGAACTATGGCTACACCTTC.

The chain links TRBV11-2 to TRBJ2-5, with 9 nucleotides matching TRBD2. The J segment lost 0 bases and the V segment lost 5 bases, leaving 7 bases of the junction unmatched. Germline CDR1 and CDR2: SGHAT and FQNNGV. This CDR3 spans 16 amino acids. The CDR3 sequence: CASSEAGGPDQETQYF. As DNA, the CDR3 is TGTGCCAGCAGCGAAGCGGGAGGACCCGACCAAGAGACCCAGTACTTC.